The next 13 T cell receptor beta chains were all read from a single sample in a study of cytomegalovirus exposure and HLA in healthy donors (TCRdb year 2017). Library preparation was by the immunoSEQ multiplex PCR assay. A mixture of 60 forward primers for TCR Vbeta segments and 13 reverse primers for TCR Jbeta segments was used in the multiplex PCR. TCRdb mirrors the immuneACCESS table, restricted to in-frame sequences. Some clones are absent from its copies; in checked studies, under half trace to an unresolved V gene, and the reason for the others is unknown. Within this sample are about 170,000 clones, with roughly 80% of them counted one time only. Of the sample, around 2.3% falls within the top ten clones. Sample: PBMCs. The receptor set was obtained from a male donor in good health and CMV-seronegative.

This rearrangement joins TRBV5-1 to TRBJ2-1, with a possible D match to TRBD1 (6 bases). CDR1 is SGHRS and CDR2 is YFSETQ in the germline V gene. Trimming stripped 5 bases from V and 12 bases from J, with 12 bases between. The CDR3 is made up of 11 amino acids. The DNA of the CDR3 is TGCGCCAGCAGTAACAGGGTTGGGCAGTTCTTC. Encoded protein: CASSNRVGQFF.

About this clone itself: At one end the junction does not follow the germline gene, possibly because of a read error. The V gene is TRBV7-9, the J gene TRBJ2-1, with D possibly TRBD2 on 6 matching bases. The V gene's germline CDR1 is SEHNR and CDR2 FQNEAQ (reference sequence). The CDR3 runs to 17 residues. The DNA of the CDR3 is TGTTCCAGCAGCTTCATAGTTTCGGGGGTTCGGTACAATGAGCAGTTCTTC. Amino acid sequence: CSSSFIVSGVRYNEQFF.

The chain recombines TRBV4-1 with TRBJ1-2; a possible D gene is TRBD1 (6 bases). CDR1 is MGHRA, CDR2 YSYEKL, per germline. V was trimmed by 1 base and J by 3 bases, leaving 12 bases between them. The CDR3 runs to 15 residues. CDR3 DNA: TGCGCCAGCAGCCAAGCGGTCAGGGGTGACTATGGCTACACCTTC. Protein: CASSQAVRGDYGYTF.

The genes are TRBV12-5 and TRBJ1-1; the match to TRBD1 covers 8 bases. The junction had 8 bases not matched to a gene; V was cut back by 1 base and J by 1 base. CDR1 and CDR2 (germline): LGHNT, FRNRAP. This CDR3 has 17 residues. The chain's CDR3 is CASGLGGTGQWNTEAFF. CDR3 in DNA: TGTGCTAGTGGTTTGGGGGGGACAGGTCAATGGAACACTGAAGCTTTCTTT.

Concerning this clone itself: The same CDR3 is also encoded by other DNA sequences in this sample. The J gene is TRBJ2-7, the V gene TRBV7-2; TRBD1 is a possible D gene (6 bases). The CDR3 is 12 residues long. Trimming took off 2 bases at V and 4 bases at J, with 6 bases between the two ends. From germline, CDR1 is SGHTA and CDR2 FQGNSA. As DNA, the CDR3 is TGTGCCAGCAGCTTAAGGGGGTACGAGCAGTACTTC. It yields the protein CASSLRGYEQYF.

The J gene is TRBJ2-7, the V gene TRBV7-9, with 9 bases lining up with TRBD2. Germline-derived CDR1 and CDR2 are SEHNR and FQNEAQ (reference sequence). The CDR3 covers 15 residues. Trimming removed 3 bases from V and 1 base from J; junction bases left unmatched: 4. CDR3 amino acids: CASSFPSGGSYEQYF. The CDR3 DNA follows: TGTGCCAGCAGCTTTCCCAGCGGGGGGTCCTACGAGCAGTACTTC.

The CDR3 bases are TGTGCCAGCAGCTCTGGACAGGGGGCGCGGAATCAGCCCCAGCATTTT. Protein product: CASSSGQGARNQPQHF. V and J are TRBV5-6 and TRBJ1-5; TRBD1 matches 11 bases. With V trimmed by 3 bases and J by 4 bases, 6 bases remained unmatched. The CDR3 totals 16 residues. Germline CDR1 is SGHDT and CDR2 is YYEEEE.

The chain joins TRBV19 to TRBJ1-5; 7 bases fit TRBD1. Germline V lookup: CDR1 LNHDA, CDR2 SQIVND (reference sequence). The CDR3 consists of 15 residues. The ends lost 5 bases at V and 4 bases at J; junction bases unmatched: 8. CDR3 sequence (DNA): TGTGCCAGTAGTCCAGACAGGGTGGATAATCAGCCCCAGCATTTT. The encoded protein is CASSPDRVDNQPQHF.

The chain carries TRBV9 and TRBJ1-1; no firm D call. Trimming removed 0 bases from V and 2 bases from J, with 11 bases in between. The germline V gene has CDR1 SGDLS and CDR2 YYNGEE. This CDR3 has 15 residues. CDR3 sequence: CASSVGPAVNTEAFF. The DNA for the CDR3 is TGTGCCAGCAGCGTAGGTCCCGCAGTCAACACTGAAGCTTTCTTT. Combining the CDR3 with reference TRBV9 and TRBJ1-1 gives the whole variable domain DSGVTQTPKHLITATGQRVTLRCSPRSGDLSVYWYQQSLDQGLQFLIQYYNGEERAKGNILERFSAQQFPDLHSELNLSSLELGDSALYFCASSVGPAVNTEAFFGQGTRLTVV.

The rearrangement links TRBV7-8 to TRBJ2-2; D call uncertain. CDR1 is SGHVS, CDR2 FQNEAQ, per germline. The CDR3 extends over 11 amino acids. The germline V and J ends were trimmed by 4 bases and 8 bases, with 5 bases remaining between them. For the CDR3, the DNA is TGTGCCAGCAGCTCCCCGGGGGAGCTGTTTTTT. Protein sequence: CASSSPGELFF.

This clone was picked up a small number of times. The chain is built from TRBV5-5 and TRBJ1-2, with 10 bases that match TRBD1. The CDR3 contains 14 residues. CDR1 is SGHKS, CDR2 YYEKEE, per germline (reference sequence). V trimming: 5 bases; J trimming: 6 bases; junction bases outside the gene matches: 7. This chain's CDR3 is CASSSSGTGDGYTF. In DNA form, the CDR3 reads TGTGCCAGCAGTTCGTCCGGGACAGGGGATGGCTACACCTTC.

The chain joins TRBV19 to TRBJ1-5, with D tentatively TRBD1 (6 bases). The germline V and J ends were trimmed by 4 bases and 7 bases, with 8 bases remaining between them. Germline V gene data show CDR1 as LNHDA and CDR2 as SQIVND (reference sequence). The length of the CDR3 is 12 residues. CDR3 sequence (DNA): TGTGCCAGTAGTAACAGGGCACAGCCCCAGCATTTT. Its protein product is CASSNRAQPQHF.

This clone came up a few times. CDR3 DNA sequence: TGTGCCAGCAGGGAGGACGGTAGCACAGATACGCAGTATTTT. This codes for CASREDGSTDTQYF. J is TRBJ2-3 and V is TRBV6-5, with D maybe TRBD2 (5 bases). Germline CDR1 and CDR2: MNHEY and SVGAGI. V shed 6 bases and J shed 0 bases, with 10 bases lying between them. The CDR3 extends over 14 amino acids.